One sample yielded the 5 T cell receptor beta chains listed below, sequenced in a study of blood T cell repertoires in COVID-19. Measured with immunoSEQ multiplex PCR; TCRdb has only the in-frame clones, and not every one. The table includes a few hundred thousand clones, about 80% detected once. Sequenced sample: peripheral blood. These receptors came from an older man with acute or convalescent COVID-19.

The chain combines TRBV11-2 with TRBJ2-7, with 9 bases lining up with TRBD1. Germline lookup yields CDR1 SGHAT and CDR2 FQNNGV. The V gene end was trimmed by 6 bases and the J gene end by 0 bases; junction bases not matched to a gene: 3. This CDR3 contains 14 residues. The CDR3 loop is CASRKGQGSYEQYF. CDR3 bases: TGTGCCAGCAGAAAGGGACAGGGCTCCTACGAGCAGTACTTC.

V is TRBV19 and J is TRBJ1-5, with D possibly being TRBD1 (5 bases). The CDR3 is 16 residues long. Germline CDR1 and CDR2: LNHDA and SQIVND (reference sequence). Trimming left V 2 bases short and J 6 bases short, with 17 bases between. The CDR3 region is CASSINKGEVGQPQHF. As DNA, the CDR3 is TGTGCCAGTAGTATAAACAAAGGGGAGGTCGGTCAGCCCCAGCATTTT.

V gene TRBV21-1 combines with J gene TRBJ2-2; the D segment call TRBD2 is taken from the table without a DNA check. TRBV21-1 constitutes a pseudogene. The CDR3 covers 15 residues. The CDR3 loop reads CASRLGGENTGELFF. CDR3 DNA sequence: TGTGCCAGCAGGTTGGGCGGGGAGAACACCGGGGAGCTGTTTTTT.

The gene calls are TRBV9 and TRBJ2-3; the match to TRBD2 covers 7 bases. The CDR3 runs 10 residues. CDR1 SGDLS and CDR2 YYNGEE come from the germline V gene. Trimming removed 10 bases from V and 7 bases from J; junction bases left unmatched: 3. CDR3 sequence: CARGDYTQYF. Here the CDR3 DNA reads TGTGCCCGGGGGGACTATACGCAGTATTTT.

This chain joins TRBV11-2 and TRBJ2-2; the D gene is possibly TRBD2 (6 bases). Per the germline V gene, CDR1 is SGHAT and CDR2 is FQNNGV. The CDR3 is made up of 15 amino acids. V dropped 6 bases and J dropped 5 bases, with 16 bases sitting between them. As DNA, the CDR3 is TGTGCCAGCAGGCGCCCATTTCGGGGGACCGGGGAGCTGTTTTTT. Amino acid sequence: CASRRPFRGTGELFF.